The 21 T cell receptor beta chains below come from one sample, sequenced in a study of T-cell reconstitution after alpha-beta-depleted transplantation in children. Preparing the TCRbeta library involved the use of unique molecular identifiers. TCRdb fed the PCR reads into MiXCR, producing one record per CDR3 protein. The repertoire includes some 350,000 distinct CDR3 sequences, roughly 15% of them detected once, and around 43% sits in the top ten. The sample here was PBMCs, mostly from graft donor cells, taken 360 days after TCRalphabeta/CD19-depleted stem cell transplant. These receptors all come from a male patient under 10 years old who had a stem cell transplant for acute lymphoblastic leukemia, so the T cells may come from the graft donor.

The chain recombines TRBV7-6 with TRBJ2-2; 8 bases agree with TRBD2. The CDR3 runs to 16 residues. Germline CDR1 SGHVS, CDR2 FNYEAQ. The V gene end was trimmed by 5 bases and the J gene end by 3 bases; junction bases not matched to a gene: 8. The CDR3 DNA follows: TGTGCCAGCAGCGATAGCGGGAAAGGGTACACCGGGGAGCTGTTTTTT. This encodes CASSDSGKGYTGELFF. The complete variable domain, with remaining parts taken from reference TRBV7-6 and TRBJ2-2, reads GAGVSQSPRYKVTKRGQDVALRCDPISGHVSLYWYRQALGQGPEFLTYFNYEAQQDKSGLPNDRFSAERPEGSISTLTIQRTEQRDSAMYRCASSDSGKGYTGELFFGEGSRLTVL.

The V call is TRBV10-3, the J call TRBJ2-7; D gene ambiguous. The V end was cut by 5 bases, the J end by 0 bases, with 20 bases between. CDR1 and CDR2 (germline): ENHRY, SYGVKD. This CDR3 comprises 17 residues. CDR3 region: CAISRLTRSLSSYEQYF. CDR3 in DNA: TGTGCCATCAGTCGTTTGACCCGTAGTCTGAGCTCCTACGAGCAGTACTTC.

The rearrangement links TRBV6-1 to TRBJ2-1; 10 bases fit TRBD2. The CDR3 spans 13 residues. Per germline, CDR1 MNHNS and CDR2 SASEGT. V lost 7 bases to trimming and J lost 7 bases; unmatched junction nucleotides: 4. The CDR3 DNA reads as TGTGCCAGCACCCCGGGACTAGCGAATGAGCAGTTCTTC. Translation gives CASTPGLANEQFF.

The V and J genes are TRBV9 and TRBJ2-3, with 10 bases identical to TRBD2. Unmatched junction bases numbered 8, after V lost 7 bases and J lost 3 bases. Germline V lookup: CDR1 SGDLS, CDR2 YYNGEE. The CDR3 extends over 15 amino acids. CDR3 nucleotide sequence: TGTGCCAGCGGGCTAGCGGGAGTAGGGACAGATACGCAGTATTTT. This encodes CASGLAGVGTDTQYF.

This chain links TRBV27 with TRBJ2-7, with 9 bases identical to TRBD2. Trimming removed 5 bases from V and 3 bases from J; junction bases left unmatched: 20. This CDR3 has 19 residues. Germline CDR1 MNHEY, CDR2 SMNVEV (reference sequence). The CDR3 region has the DNA TGTGCCAGCAGTAGCCGCCTTGGGTTGGCGGGAGGGCCAGACTACGAGCAGTACTTC. Its protein is CASSSRLGLAGGPDYEQYF.

In this sample, this clonotype turned up a few times. The gene calls are TRBV12-3 or TRBV12-4 and TRBJ2-2, with TRBD1 identical over 9 bases. The V gene end was trimmed by 7 bases and the J gene end by 0 bases; junction bases not matched to a gene: 6. The CDR3 extends over 16 amino acids. This CDR3 is CASILRDRANTGELFF. The DNA of the CDR3 is TGTGCCAGCATCCTCCGGGACAGGGCGAACACCGGGGAGCTGTTTTTT.

The chain couples TRBV3-1 to TRBJ2-7; 7 bases are shared with TRBD1. The V gene's germline CDR1 is LGHDT and CDR2 YNNKEL (reference sequence). V shed 1 base and J 6 bases; nucleotides not matched to a gene: 21. This CDR3 comprises 19 residues. The CDR3 coding sequence is TGTGCCAGCAGCCAAGCAACACCAGAAAACGGACAGGTTTTTGGCGAGCAGTACTTC. It codes for CASSQATPENGQVFGEQYF.

This clonotype was counted only a few times. The chain recombines TRBV6-2 or TRBV6-3 with TRBJ1-1; D call uncertain. V lost 4 bases and J 1 base, leaving 10 bases between the germline ends. The CDR3 runs 14 residues. Germline values: CDR1 MNHEY, CDR2 SVGEGT. The CDR3, as DNA: TGTGCCAGCAGTTCGTGGGCTCGGAACACTGAAGCTTTCTTT. Translation gives CASSSWARNTEAFF.

This clonotype showed up just a few times. J is TRBJ1-5 and V is TRBV5-8; D is unclear. The CDR3 totals 12 residues. Between the trimmed V and J ends, which lost 1 base and 9 bases, there was a span of 8 bases. Germline CDR1 is SGHTS and CDR2 is YDEGEE. CDR3 amino acids: CASSLNRGPQHF. In nucleotides, the CDR3 is TGTGCCAGCAGCTTGAATCGAGGGCCCCAGCATTTT.

Ten or more counts support this clonotype. V is TRBV20-1 and J is TRBJ1-4, with unresolved D. The CDR3 is made up of 13 amino acids. Germline CDR1 is DFQATT and CDR2 is SNEGSKA (reference sequence). Deletions cut 0 bases from V and 4 bases from J, with 6 bases between. CDR3 amino acids: CSARDPLNEKLFF. The CDR3 DNA follows: TGCAGTGCTAGAGACCCTCTTAATGAAAAACTGTTTTTT.

The CDR3 DNA reads as TGCGCCAGCAGCCAAGGACGGGAGCCGTACAATGAGCAGTTCTTC. Protein: CASSQGREPYNEQFF. The chain carries TRBV4-1 and TRBJ2-1; D possibly corresponds to TRBD2 (6 bases). This CDR3 contains 15 residues. Germline lookup yields CDR1 MGHRA and CDR2 YSYEKL. Trimming shortened V by 1 base and J by 4 bases, and 11 bases separated the two germline ends.

Only a few counts were recorded for this clonotype. The V gene is TRBV4-3, the J gene TRBJ2-3; D is ambiguous. The CDR3 length is 15 residues. The germline V gene encodes CDR1 LGHNA and CDR2 YSLEER. V was pared by 4 bases and J by 2 bases, with 13 bases between. CDR3 protein: CASSLEHRTTDTQYF. The CDR3 coding sequence is TGCGCCAGCAGCCTTGAGCACCGGACCACAGATACGCAGTATTTT.

This clonotype has just a few counts. The rearrangement links TRBV7-9 to TRBJ2-5; 8 bases are shared with TRBD2. V was clipped by 1 base and J by 2 bases; unmatched bases: 6. Germline CDR1 SEHNR, CDR2 FQNEAQ (reference sequence). The CDR3 is made up of 16 amino acids. The CDR3 nucleotides are TGTGCCAGCAGCTTAGATCAGGCTAGCGGGCAAGAGACCCAGTACTTC. Translating it yields CASSLDQASGQETQYF.

The chain joins TRBV6-5 to TRBJ2-1; a weak D match, TRBD2 (5 bases). This CDR3 has 16 residues. The germline V gene encodes CDR1 MNHEY and CDR2 SVGAGI. The V gene lost 3 bases and the J gene lost 5 bases, with 17 bases spanning the gap. The CDR3 bases are TGTGCCAGCAGTTATCGGCGGGCCGTTTCCCACAATGAGCAGTTCTTC. Its protein product is CASSYRRAVSHNEQFF.

The rearrangement links TRBV19 to TRBJ2-1; D remains ambiguous. The CDR3 spans 14 residues. Germline-derived CDR1 and CDR2 are LNHDA and SQIVND (reference sequence). V lost 0 bases and J 8 bases, leaving 11 bases between the germline ends. The CDR3 DNA sequence: TGTGCCAGTAGTATAGATCCCCTTAGAGATGAGCAGTTCTTC. It translates to CASSIDPLRDEQFF.

J is TRBJ1-2 and V is TRBV5-1; 7 nucleotides line up with TRBD1. The V segment lost 4 bases and the J segment 6 bases; nucleotides outside the gene matches: 6. The germline V gene has CDR1 SGHRS and CDR2 YFSETQ. This CDR3 has 13 amino acids. CDR3 protein: CASSLHRGDGYTF. The CDR3 nucleotides are TGCGCCAGCAGCCTACACAGGGGAGATGGCTACACCTTC.

The chain couples TRBV7-9 to TRBJ2-7; 7 positions match TRBD1. V gave up 1 base and J gave up 0 bases; unmatched junction bases: 6. Germline V gene data show CDR1 as SEHNR and CDR2 as FQNEAQ (reference sequence). The CDR3 runs to 16 residues. CDR3 sequence reads: CASSLGDRLSSYEQYF. The CDR3 region has the DNA TGTGCCAGCAGCTTAGGGGACAGACTGAGCTCCTACGAGCAGTACTTC.

The V and J genes are TRBV3-1 and TRBJ2-3; D may be TRBD1 or TRBD2 (5 bases each). Germline V gene data show CDR1 as LGHDT and CDR2 as YNNKEL (reference sequence). The CDR3 consists of 15 residues. V was shortened by 4 bases and J by 2 bases, with 13 bases between the two germline ends. The CDR3, as DNA: TGTGCCAGCAGCCTCGGGACCGCCTACACAGATACGCAGTATTTT. Amino acid sequence: CASSLGTAYTDTQYF.

This chain connects TRBV16 to TRBJ2-4; D ambiguous. V lost 3 bases, J lost 0 bases, and 9 bases lay in between. The CDR3 extends over 15 amino acids. The germline CDR1 and CDR2 sequences are KGHSY and FQNENV. Written as DNA, the CDR3 is TGTGCCAGCAGCCATAACACACTAGCCAAAAACATTCAGTACTTC. Protein: CASSHNTLAKNIQYF.

This clonotype was found a few times. The chain combines TRBV4-2 with TRBJ1-1; TRBD1 aligns across 7 bases. The germline gives CDR1 LGHNA, CDR2 YNFKEQ. This CDR3 is 17 amino acids long. With V trimmed by 4 bases and J by 0 bases, 11 bases remained unmatched. The chain's CDR3 is CASSRKQGSYLNTEAFF. DNA of the CDR3: TGTGCCAGCAGCCGCAAACAGGGGTCCTATTTGAACACTGAAGCTTTCTTT.

The sample holds many counts of this clonotype. This chain joins TRBV4-1 and TRBJ2-5; 9 bases map to TRBD1. V shed 0 bases and J 3 bases; nucleotides not matched to a gene: 8. This CDR3 spans 17 amino acids. CDR1 MGHRA and CDR2 YSYEKL come from the germline V gene. In nucleotides, the CDR3 is TGCGCCAGCAGCCAAGATGATAGACAGGGGGAAGAAGAGACCCAGTACTTC. Residues: CASSQDDRQGEEETQYF.